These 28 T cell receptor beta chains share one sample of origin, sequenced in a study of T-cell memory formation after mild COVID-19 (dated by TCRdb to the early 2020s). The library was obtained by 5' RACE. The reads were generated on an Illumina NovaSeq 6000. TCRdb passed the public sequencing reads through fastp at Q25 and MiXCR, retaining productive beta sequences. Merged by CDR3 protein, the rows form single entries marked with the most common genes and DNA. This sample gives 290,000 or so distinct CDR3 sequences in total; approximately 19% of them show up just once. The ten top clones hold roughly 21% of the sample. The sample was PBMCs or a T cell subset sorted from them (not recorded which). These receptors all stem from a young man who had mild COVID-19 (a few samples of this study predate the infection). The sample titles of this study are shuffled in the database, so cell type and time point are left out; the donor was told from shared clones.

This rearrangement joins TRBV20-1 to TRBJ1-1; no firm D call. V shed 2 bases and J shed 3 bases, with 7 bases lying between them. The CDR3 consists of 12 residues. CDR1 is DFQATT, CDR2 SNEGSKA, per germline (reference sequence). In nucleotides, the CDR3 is TGCAGTGCTAGAAGGCGTGACACTGAAGCTTTCTTT. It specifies CSARRRDTEAFF.

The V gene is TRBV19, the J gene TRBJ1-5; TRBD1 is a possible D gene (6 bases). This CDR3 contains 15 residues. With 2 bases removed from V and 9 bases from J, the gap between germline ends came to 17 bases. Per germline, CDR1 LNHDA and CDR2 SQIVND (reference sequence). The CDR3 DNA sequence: TGTGCCAGTAGTATATGGTTACAGGGAAGTCCGCCCCAGCATTTT. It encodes CASSIWLQGSPPQHF.

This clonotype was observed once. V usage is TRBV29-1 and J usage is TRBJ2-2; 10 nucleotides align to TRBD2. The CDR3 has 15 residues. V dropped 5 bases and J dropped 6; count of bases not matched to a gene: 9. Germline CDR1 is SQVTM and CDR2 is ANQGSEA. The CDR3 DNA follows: TGCAGCGTTTTGCTAGCGGGGGCCGAGTCCGGGGAGCTGTTTTTT. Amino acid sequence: CSVLLAGAESGELFF.

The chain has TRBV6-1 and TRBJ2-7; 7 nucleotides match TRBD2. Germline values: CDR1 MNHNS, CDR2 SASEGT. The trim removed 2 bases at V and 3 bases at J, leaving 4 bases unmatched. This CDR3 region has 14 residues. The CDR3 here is CASSETGGGYEQYF. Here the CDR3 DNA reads TGTGCCAGCAGTGAAACGGGGGGAGGCTACGAGCAGTACTTC.

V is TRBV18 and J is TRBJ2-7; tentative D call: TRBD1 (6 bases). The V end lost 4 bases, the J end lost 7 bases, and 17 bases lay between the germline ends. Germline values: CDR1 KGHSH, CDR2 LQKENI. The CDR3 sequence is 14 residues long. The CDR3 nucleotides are TGTGCCAGCTCACGGAACGACAGGAGCGGTGAGCAGTACGTC. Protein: CASSRNDRSGEQYV.

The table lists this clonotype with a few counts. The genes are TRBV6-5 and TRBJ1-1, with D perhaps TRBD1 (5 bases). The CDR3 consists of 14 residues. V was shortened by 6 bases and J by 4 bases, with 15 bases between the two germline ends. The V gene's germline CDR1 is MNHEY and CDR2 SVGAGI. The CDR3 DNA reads TGTGCCAGCAGCCCCCTTCTAGGGGCCACTGAAGCTTTCTTT. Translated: CASSPLLGATEAFF.

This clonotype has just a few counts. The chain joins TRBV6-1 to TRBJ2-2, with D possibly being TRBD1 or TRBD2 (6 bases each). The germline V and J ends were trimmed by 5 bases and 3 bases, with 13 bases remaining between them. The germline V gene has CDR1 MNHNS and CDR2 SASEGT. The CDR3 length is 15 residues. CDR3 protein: CASSIDRRDTGELFF. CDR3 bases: TGTGCCAGCAGTATTGACAGGAGGGACACCGGGGAGCTGTTTTTT.

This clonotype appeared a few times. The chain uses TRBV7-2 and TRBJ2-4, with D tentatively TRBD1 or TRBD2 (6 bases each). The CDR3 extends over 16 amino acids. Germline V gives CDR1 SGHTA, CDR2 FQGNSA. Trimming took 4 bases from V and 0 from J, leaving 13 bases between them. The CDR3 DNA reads TGTGCCAGCAGCTCGGGGGCAGACCGAGCCAAAAACATTCAGTACTTC. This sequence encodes CASSSGADRAKNIQYF.

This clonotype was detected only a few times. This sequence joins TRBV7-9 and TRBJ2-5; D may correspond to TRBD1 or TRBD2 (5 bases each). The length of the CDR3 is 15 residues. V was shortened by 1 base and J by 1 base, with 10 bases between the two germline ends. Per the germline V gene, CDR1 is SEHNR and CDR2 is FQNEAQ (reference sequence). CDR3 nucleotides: TGTGCCAGCAGCTTAGGGGACGGGATCCAAGAGACCCAGTACTTC. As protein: CASSLGDGIQETQYF.

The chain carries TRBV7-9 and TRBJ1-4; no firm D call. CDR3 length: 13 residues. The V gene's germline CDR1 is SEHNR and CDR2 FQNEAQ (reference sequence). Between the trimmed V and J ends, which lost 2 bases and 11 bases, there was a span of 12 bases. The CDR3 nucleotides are TGTGCCAGCAGCTTATCAGGATCGGGCAAACTGTTTTTT. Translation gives CASSLSGSGKLFF.

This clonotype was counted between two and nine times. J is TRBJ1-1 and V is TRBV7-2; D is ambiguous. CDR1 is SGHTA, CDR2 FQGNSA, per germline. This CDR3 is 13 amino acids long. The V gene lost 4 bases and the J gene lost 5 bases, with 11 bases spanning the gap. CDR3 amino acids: CASSSTPGTEAFF. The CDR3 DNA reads TGTGCCAGCAGCTCTACCCCTGGGACTGAAGCTTTCTTT.

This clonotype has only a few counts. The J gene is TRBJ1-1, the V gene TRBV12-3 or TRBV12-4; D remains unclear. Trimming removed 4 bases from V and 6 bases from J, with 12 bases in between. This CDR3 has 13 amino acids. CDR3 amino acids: CASSYSESPEAFF. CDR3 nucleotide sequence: TGTGCCAGCAGTTATAGCGAGTCCCCTGAAGCTTTCTTT.

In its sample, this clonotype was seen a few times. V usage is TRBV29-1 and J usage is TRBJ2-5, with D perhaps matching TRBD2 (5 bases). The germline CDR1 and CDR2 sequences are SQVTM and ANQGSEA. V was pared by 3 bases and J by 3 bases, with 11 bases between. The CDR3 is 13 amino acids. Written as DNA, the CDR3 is TGCAGCGTTGACGGAGGAGAAGAAGAGACCCAGTACTTC. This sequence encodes CSVDGGEEETQYF.

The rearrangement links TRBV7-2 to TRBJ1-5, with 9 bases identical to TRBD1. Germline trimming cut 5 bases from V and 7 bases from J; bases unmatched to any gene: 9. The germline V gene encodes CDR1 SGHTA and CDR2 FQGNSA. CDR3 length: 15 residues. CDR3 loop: CASSLYRGQGQPQHF. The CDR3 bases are TGTGCCAGCAGCCTATACAGGGGGCAAGGACAGCCCCAGCATTTT.

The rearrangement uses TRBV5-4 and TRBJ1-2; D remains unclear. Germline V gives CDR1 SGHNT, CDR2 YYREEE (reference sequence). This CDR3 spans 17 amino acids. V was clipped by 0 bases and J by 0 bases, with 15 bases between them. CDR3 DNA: TGTGCCAGCAGCTTGGCCGTTCGAGCTGAAGCTAACTATGGCTACACCTTC. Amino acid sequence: CASSLAVRAEANYGYTF.

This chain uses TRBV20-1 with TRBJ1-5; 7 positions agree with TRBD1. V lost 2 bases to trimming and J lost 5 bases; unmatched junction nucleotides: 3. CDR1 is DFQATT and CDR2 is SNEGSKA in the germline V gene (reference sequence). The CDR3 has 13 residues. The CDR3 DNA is TGCAGTGCTAGAAAAGACAGGGATCAGCCCCAGCATTTT. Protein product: CSARKDRDQPQHF.

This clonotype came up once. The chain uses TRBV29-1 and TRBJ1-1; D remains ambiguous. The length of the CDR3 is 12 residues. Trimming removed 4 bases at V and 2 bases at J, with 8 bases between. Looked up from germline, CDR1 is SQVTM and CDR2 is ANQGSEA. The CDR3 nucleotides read TGCAGCGTTGGGGCCGGAAACACTGAAGCTTTCTTT. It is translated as CSVGAGNTEAFF.

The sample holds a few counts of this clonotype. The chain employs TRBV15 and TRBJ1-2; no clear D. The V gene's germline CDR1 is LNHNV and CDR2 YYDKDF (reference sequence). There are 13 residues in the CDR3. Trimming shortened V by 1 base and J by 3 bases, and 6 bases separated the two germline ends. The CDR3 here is CATSRAAHYGYTF. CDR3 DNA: TGTGCCACCAGCAGAGCAGCCCACTATGGCTACACCTTC.

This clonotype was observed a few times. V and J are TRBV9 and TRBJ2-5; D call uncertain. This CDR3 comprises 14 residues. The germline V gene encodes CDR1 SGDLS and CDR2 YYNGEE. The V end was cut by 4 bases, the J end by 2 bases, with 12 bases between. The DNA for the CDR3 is TGTGCCAGCAGCCCCCCCTGGGCACAAGAGACCCAGTACTTC. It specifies CASSPPWAQETQYF.

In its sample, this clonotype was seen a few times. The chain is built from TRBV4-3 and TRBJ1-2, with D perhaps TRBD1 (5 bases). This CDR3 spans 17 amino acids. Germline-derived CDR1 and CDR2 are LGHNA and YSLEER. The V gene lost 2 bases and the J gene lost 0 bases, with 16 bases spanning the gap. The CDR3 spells CASSQLWGETANYGYTF. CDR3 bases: TGCGCCAGCAGCCAATTGTGGGGCGAGACAGCTAACTATGGCTACACCTTC.

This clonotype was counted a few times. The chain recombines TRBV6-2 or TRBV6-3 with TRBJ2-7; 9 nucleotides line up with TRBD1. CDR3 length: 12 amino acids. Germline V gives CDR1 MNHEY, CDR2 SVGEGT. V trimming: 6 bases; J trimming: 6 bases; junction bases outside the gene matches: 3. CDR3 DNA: TGTGCCAGCAGCATGGACAGGGGCGAGCAGTACGTC. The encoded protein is CASSMDRGEQYV.

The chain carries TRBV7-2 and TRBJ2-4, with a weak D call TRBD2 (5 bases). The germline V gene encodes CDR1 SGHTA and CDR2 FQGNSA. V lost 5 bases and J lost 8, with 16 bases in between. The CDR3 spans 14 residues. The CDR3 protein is CASSPSRGWDIQYF. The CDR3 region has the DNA TGTGCCAGCAGCCCTAGTCGGGGTTGGGACATTCAGTACTTC.

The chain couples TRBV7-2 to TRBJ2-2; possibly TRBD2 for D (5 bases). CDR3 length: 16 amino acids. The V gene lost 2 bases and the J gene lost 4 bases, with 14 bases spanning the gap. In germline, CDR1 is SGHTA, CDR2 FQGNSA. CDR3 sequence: CASSLIVRVPTGELFF. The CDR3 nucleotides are TGTGCCAGCAGCTTAATCGTGCGGGTTCCCACCGGGGAGCTGTTTTTT.

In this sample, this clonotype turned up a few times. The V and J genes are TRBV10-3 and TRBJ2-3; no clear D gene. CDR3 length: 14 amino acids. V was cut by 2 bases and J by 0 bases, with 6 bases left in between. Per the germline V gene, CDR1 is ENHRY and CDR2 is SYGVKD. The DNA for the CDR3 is TGTGCCATCAGTGAGCCAGCTAGCACAGATACGCAGTATTTT. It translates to CAISEPASTDTQYF.

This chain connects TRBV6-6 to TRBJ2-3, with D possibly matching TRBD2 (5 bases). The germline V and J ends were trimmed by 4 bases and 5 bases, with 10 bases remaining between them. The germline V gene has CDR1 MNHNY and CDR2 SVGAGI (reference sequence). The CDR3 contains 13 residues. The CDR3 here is CASSFSGEDTQYF. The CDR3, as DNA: TGTGCCAGCAGTTTCTCCGGGGAAGATACGCAGTATTTT.

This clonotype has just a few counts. Written as DNA, the CDR3 is TGTGCCAGCGCCGGACAGGGTAGATCCTACGAGCAGTACGTC. It specifies CASAGQGRSYEQYV. V is TRBV28 and J is TRBJ2-7, with 8 bases that match TRBD1. V was clipped by 8 bases and J by 1 base; unmatched bases: 7. The CDR3 sequence is 14 residues long. CDR1 is MDHEN and CDR2 is SYDVKM in the germline V gene.

CDR3 protein: CASSYRLVIRTGENTEAFF. In DNA form, the CDR3 reads TGTGCCAGCAGTTACCGCCTCGTGATCCGGACAGGGGAGAACACTGAAGCTTTCTTT. V and J are TRBV6-5 and TRBJ1-1; 9 bases are a match to TRBD1. The CDR3 has 19 residues. Germline CDR1 MNHEY, CDR2 SVGAGI. The J segment lost 1 base and the V segment lost 2 bases, leaving 14 bases of the junction unmatched.

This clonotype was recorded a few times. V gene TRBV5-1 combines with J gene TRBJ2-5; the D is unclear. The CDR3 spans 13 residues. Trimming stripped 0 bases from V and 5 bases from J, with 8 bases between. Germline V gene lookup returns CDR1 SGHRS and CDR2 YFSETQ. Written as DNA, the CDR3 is TGCGCCAGCAGCTTGGTTGGTCTGGAGACCCAGTACTTC. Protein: CASSLVGLETQYF. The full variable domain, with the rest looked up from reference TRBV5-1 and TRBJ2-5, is KAGVTQTPRYLIKTRGQQVTLSCSPISGHRSVSWYQQTPGQGLQFLFEYFSETQRNKGNFPGRFSGRQFSNSRSEMNVSTLELGDSALYLCASSLVGLETQYFGPGTRLLVL.